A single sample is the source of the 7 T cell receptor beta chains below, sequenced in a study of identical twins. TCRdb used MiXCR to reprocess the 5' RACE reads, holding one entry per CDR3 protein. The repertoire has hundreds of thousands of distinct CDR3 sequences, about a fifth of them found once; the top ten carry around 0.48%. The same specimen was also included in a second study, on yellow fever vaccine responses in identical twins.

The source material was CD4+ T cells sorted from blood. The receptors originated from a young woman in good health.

The chain's CDR3 is CASSLPTGFGTDTQYF. The CDR3 DNA is TGTGCCAGCAGCTTACCGACAGGGTTTGGGACAGATACGCAGTATTTT. V and J are TRBV7-3 and TRBJ2-3; 7 nucleotides align to TRBD1. V shed 2 bases, J shed 3 bases, and the junction held 8 bases outside the gene matches. The CDR3 runs 16 residues. The V gene's germline CDR1 is SGHTA and CDR2 FQGTGA.

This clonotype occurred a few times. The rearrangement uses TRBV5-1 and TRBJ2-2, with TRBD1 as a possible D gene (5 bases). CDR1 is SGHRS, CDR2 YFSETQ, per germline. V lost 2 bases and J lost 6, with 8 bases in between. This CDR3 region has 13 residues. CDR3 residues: CASSFDSAGELFF. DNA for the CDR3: TGCGCCAGCAGCTTCGACAGTGCCGGGGAGCTGTTTTTT.

The CDR3 bases are TGTGCCAGCAGTTCCGGGACTGCTACGGTCGAGCAGTACTTC. Translated, it gives CASSSGTATVEQYF. The chain uses TRBV7-9 and TRBJ2-7; possibly TRBD2 for D (6 bases). V shed 6 bases and J shed 6 bases, with 18 bases lying between them. The germline CDR1 and CDR2 sequences are SEHNR and FQNEAQ (reference sequence). The CDR3 spans 14 residues.

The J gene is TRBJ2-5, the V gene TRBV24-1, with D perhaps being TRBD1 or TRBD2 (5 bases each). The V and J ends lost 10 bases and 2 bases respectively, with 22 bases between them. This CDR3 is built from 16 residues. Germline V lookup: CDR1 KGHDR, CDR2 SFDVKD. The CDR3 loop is CATDPPWDGRQETQYF. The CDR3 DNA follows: TGTGCCACAGACCCGCCCTGGGACGGCAGACAAGAGACCCAGTACTTC.

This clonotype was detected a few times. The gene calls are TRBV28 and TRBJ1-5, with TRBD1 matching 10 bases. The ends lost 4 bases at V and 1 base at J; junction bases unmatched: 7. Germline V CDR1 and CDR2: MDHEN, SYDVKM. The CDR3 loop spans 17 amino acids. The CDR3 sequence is CASSSPRQGASNQPQHF. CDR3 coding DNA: TGTGCCAGCAGTTCCCCCCGACAGGGGGCGAGCAATCAGCCCCAGCATTTT.

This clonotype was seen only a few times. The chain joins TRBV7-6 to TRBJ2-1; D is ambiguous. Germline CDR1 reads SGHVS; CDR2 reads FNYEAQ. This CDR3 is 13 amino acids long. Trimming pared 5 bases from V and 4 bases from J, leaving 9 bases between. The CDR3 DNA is TGTGCCAGCAGCCCGTACGGTTACAATGAGCAGTTCTTC. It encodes CASSPYGYNEQFF.

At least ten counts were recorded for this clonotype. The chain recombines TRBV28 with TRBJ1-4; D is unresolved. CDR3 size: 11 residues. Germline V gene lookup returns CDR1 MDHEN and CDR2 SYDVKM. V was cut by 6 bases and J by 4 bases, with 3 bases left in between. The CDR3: CASRGNEKLFF. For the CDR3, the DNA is TGTGCCAGCAGGGGTAATGAAAAACTGTTTTTT.